The 11 T cell receptor beta chains given below trace back to one sample, sequenced in a study of T cells after yellow fever vaccination. From the 5' RACE reads, TCRdb called clonotypes with MiXCR, one entry per CDR3 protein. The table lists 320,000 or so distinct CDR3 sequences, approximately 8% of them singletons, with under 20% in the top ten. The specimen was PBMCs, collected approximately 40 days after the first yellow fever vaccination. Source of these receptors: a man aged 18 to 30 who received the YFV17D yellow fever vaccine.

At least ten counts were recorded for this clonotype. The chain couples TRBV7-9 to TRBJ2-5; the D gene could be TRBD1 or TRBD2 (5 bases each). There are 15 residues in the CDR3. Per germline, CDR1 SEHNR and CDR2 FQNEAQ (reference sequence). Between the trimmed V and J ends, which lost 2 bases and 3 bases, there was a span of 13 bases. Here the CDR3 DNA reads TGTGCCAGCAGCTTAACGGGGCAGCTCGAAGAGACCCAGTACTTC. Protein product: CASSLTGQLEETQYF.

V gene TRBV20-1 combines with J gene TRBJ1-1; tentative D call: TRBD1 (6 bases). With 7 bases removed from V and 8 bases from J, the gap between germline ends came to 20 bases. CDR3 size: 13 residues. Germline lookup yields CDR1 DFQATT and CDR2 SNEGSKA (reference sequence). The CDR3 is CSVYPGHLGEAFF. Here the CDR3 DNA reads TGCAGTGTATACCCGGGACACCTTGGAGAAGCTTTCTTT.

This clonotype was counted only a few times. J is TRBJ1-4 and V is TRBV4-2; D ambiguous. CDR1 and CDR2 (germline): LGHNA, YNFKEQ. Trimming removed 0 bases at V and 3 bases at J, with 11 bases between. The CDR3 loop spans 16 amino acids. As DNA, the CDR3 is TGTGCCAGCAGCCAAGAACGATATTTGGCTAATGAAAAACTGTTTTTT. Its protein product is CASSQERYLANEKLFF.

This clonotype has just a few counts. The chain has TRBV7-9 and TRBJ2-5; the match to TRBD2 covers 9 bases. CDR1 is SEHNR and CDR2 is FQNEAQ in the germline V gene (reference sequence). The CDR3 consists of 17 residues. V shed 7 bases and J 1 base; nucleotides not matched to a gene: 13. The CDR3 spells CASTPGLAEVLQETQYF. CDR3 coding DNA: TGTGCCAGCACCCCGGGACTAGCAGAAGTCCTCCAAGAGACCCAGTACTTC. Based on the CDR3 plus reference TRBV7-9 and TRBJ2-5, the full variable domain is DTGVSQNPRHKITKRGQNVTFRCDPISEHNRLYWYRQTLGQGPEFLTYFQNEAQLEKSRLLSDRFSAERPKGSFSTLEIQRTEQGDSAMYLCASTPGLAEVLQETQYFGPGTRLLVL.

This clonotype showed up just a few times. The chain joins TRBV20-1 to TRBJ2-3, with TRBD1 matching 11 bases. There are 15 residues in the CDR3. CDR1 and CDR2 from the germline V gene are DFQATT and SNEGSKA (reference sequence). J gave up 5 bases and V 5 bases, and 9 bases lay outside the gene matches. The CDR3 DNA reads TGCAGTGCTCGGGACCCGGGACAGGGGGGAGATACGCAGTATTTT. Translating it yields CSARDPGQGGDTQYF.

This clonotype turned up a few times. The chain couples TRBV6-5 to TRBJ1-2; D not certain. The V gene's germline CDR1 is MNHEY and CDR2 SVGAGI. V dropped 1 base and J dropped 6 bases, with 9 bases sitting between them. The CDR3 runs to 13 residues. CDR3 sequence reads: CASSYYQAHGYTF. CDR3 coding DNA: TGTGCCAGCAGTTACTACCAGGCCCATGGCTACACCTTC.

This clonotype was seen at least ten times. V gene TRBV6-5 combines with J gene TRBJ2-3; D is ambiguous. V lost 1 base to trimming and J lost 6 bases, with 2 bases between them. CDR3 length: 11 residues. CDR1 is MNHEY, CDR2 SVGAGI, per germline. The CDR3 sequence: CASSYLDTQYF. CDR3 DNA sequence: TGTGCCAGCAGTTACTTGGATACGCAGTATTTT.

This clonotype was counted many times. This chain's CDR3 is CAISGDSQETQYF. The CDR3 nucleotides read TGTGCCATCAGTGGGGACAGCCAAGAGACCCAGTACTTC. The genes are TRBV10-3 and TRBJ2-5; 7 bases align to TRBD1. CDR1 is ENHRY and CDR2 is SYGVKD in the germline V gene. This CDR3 is built from 13 residues. Unmatched junction bases numbered 0, after V lost 4 bases and J lost 1 base.

V usage is TRBV9 and J usage is TRBJ1-1; D uncertain. Per the germline V gene, CDR1 is SGDLS and CDR2 is YYNGEE. Trimming stripped 1 base from V and 1 base from J, with 11 bases between. The CDR3 has 15 amino acids. CDR3 region: CASSVFGRGNTEAFF. CDR3 in DNA: TGTGCCAGCAGCGTATTTGGACGGGGGAACACTGAAGCTTTCTTT.

This clonotype was detected a few times. The CDR3 DNA reads as TGTGCCAGCTCACCAAGGGGGTATGGGGACACTGAAGCTTTCTTT. It encodes CASSPRGYGDTEAFF. The rearrangement links TRBV18 to TRBJ1-1; TRBD1 might be the D (6 bases). This CDR3 contains 15 residues. Germline-derived CDR1 and CDR2 are KGHSH and LQKENI. V shed 2 bases and J shed 3 bases, with 13 bases lying between them.

Remarks on this clonotype: A much larger clone is a single base away; this may be a read error. The V gene is TRBV7-9, the J gene TRBJ1-6, with no clear D. Germline-derived CDR1 and CDR2 are SEHNR and FQNEAQ (reference sequence). CDR3 size: 17 residues. In DNA, the CDR3 is TGTACCAGCAGCTTATTCCAGGAATTATCAAAATTCGCACCCCTCCACTTT. Its protein is CTSSLFQELSKFAPLHF.